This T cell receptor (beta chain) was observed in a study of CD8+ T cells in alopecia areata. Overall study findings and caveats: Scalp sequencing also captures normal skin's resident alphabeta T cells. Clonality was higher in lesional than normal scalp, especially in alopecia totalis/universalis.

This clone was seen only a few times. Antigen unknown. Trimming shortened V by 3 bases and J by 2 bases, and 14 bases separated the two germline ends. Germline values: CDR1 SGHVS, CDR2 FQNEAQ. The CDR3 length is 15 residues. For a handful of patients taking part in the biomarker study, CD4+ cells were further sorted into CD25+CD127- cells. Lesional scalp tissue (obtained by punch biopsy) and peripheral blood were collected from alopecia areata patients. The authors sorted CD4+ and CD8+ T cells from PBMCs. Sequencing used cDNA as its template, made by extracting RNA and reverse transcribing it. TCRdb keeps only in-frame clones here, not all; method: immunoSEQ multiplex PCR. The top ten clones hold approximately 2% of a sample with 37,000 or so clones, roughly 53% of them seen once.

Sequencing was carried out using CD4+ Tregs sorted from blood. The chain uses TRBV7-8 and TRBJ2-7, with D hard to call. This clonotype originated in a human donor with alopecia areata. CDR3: CASSLPRAGAYEQYF. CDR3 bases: TGTGCCAGCAGCTTGCCTCGGGCTGGCGCCTACGAGCAGTACTTC.